The next 3 T cell receptor beta chains were all read from a single sample in a study of blood T cell repertoires in COVID-19. Sequenced by immunoSEQ multiplex PCR; TCRdb stores in-frame clones only, minus some. The table has some 170,000 clones, about 79% seen once; the top ten hold around 24%. Sequencing was carried out using peripheral blood. These receptors were collected from a woman in her 70s with acute or convalescent COVID-19.

The chain links TRBV5-5 to TRBJ2-4; perhaps TRBD2 as D (5 bases). The CDR3 covers 18 residues. Germline V gives CDR1 SGHKS, CDR2 YYEKEE (reference sequence). V was cut by 0 bases and J by 0 bases, with 16 bases left in between. CDR3 loop: CASSLGTRSGVAKNIQYF. The CDR3 DNA follows: TGTGCCAGCAGCTTGGGGACTCGTTCTGGCGTAGCCAAAAACATTCAGTACTTC.

The table lists this clone with a count of one. V gene TRBV7-9 combines with J gene TRBJ2-1, with D possibly TRBD2 on 5 matching bases. Germline V gives CDR1 SEHNR, CDR2 FQNEAQ (reference sequence). The CDR3 has 14 residues. V lost 2 bases to trimming and J lost 6 bases, with 11 bases between them. CDR3 protein: CASSLSTSVNEQFF. The CDR3 DNA sequence: TGTGCCAGCAGCTTATCAACTAGTGTCAATGAGCAGTTCTTC.

V usage is TRBV30 and J usage is TRBJ2-1; 7 bases are a match to TRBD2. Germline lookup yields CDR1 GTSNPN and CDR2 SVGIG (reference sequence). This CDR3 has 14 amino acids. J was trimmed by 9 bases and V by 2 bases; bases with no gene match: 10. CDR3 region: CAWSLISSGGEQFF. For the CDR3, the DNA is TGTGCCTGGAGTCTTATATCGTCGGGGGGTGAGCAGTTCTTC.